The 2 T cell receptor beta chains below all came from one sample that was sequenced in a study of cytomegalovirus exposure and HLA in healthy donors. Some clones are missing from TCRdb's copy, which holds only in-frame ones; the method was immunoSEQ multiplex PCR. This sample has more than 95,000 clones; about nine tenths occur once, and the top ten carry 4.4%. The sample was PBMCs. Receptors were obtained from a man between 18 and 35 years old in good health and CMV-seropositive.

V and J are TRBV4-2 and TRBJ1-3; 7 bases are a match to TRBD1. V was pared by 3 bases and J by 5 bases, with 10 bases of the junction left unmatched. The CDR3 has 16 amino acids. The germline gives CDR1 LGHNA, CDR2 YNFKEQ. As DNA, the CDR3 is TGTGCCAGCAGCCATGGACAGGAGCCTTATAGAAACACCATATATTTT. Its protein is CASSHGQEPYRNTIYF.

This clone was detected only a few times. V usage is TRBV28 and J usage is TRBJ2-1; weak D call: TRBD1 (7 bases). The V end lost 3 bases, the J end lost 7 bases, and 16 bases lay between the germline ends. This CDR3 spans 15 amino acids. Germline V gene data show CDR1 as MDHEN and CDR2 as SYDVKM. DNA for the CDR3: TGTGCCAGCAGTTTGCAGCGCCAGGGGGGAAATGAGCAGTTCTTC. Protein: CASSLQRQGGNEQFF.